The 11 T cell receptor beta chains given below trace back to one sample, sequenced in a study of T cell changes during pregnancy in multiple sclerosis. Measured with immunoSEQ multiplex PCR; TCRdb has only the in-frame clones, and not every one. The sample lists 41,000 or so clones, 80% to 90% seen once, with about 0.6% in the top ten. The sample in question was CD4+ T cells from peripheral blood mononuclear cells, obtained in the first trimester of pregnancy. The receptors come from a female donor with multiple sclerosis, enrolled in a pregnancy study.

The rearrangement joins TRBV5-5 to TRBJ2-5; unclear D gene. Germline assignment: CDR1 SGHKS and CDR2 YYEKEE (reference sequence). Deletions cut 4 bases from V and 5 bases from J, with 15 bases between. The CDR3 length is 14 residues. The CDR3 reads CASSPQFFRETQYF. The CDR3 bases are TGTGCCAGCAGCCCTCAATTTTTCAGGGAGACCCAGTACTTC.

The CDR3 DNA sequence: TGTGCCAGCAGCTTACGGGAGGGCCCAGGGGAGCAGTACTTC. Translating it yields CASSLREGPGEQYF. This chain joins TRBV7-2 and TRBJ2-7; TRBD2 agrees at 8 bases. This CDR3 contains 14 residues. J was trimmed by 7 bases and V by 2 bases; bases with no gene match: 7. The germline gives CDR1 SGHTA, CDR2 FQGNSA.

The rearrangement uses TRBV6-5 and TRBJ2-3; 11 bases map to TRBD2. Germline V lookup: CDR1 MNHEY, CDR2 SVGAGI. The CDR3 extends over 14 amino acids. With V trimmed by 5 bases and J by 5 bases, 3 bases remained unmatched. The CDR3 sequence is CASSLAGGEDTQYF. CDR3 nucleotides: TGTGCCAGCAGTCTAGCGGGAGGAGAAGATACGCAGTATTTT.

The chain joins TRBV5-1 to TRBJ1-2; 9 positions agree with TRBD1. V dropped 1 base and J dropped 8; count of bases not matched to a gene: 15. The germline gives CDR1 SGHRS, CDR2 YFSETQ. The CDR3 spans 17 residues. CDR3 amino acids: CASSLRTDLMGQGGYTF. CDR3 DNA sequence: TGCGCCAGCAGCTTGCGAACCGACTTAATGGGACAGGGAGGCTACACCTTC.

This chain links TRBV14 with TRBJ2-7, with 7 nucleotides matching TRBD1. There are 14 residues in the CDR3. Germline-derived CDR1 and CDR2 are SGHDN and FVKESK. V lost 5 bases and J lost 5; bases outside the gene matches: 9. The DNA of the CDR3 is TGTGCCAGCAGCGAGCGAGACAGGGAAAACGAGCAGTACTTC. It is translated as CASSERDRENEQYF.

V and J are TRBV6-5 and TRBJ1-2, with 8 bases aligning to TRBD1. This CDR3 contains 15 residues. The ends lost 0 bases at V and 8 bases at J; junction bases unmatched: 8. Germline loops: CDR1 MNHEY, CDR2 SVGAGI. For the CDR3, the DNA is TGTGCCAGCAGTTACTCGAGAACAGGGGGACGGGGCTACACCTTC. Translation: CASSYSRTGGRGYTF.

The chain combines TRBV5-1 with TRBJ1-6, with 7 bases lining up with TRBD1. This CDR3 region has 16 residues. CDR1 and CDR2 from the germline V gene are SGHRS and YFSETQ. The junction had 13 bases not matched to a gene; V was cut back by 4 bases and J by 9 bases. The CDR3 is CASSNRDSTPGSPLHF. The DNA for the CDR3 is TGCGCCAGCAGCAACCGGGACAGCACACCGGGTTCACCCCTCCACTTT.

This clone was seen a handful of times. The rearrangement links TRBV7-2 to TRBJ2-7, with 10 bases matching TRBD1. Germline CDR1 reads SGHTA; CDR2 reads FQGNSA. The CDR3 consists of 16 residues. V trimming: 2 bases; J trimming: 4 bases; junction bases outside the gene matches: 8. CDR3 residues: CASSLRQGADSYEQYF. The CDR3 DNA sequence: TGTGCCAGCAGCTTAAGACAGGGGGCGGACAGTTACGAGCAGTACTTC.

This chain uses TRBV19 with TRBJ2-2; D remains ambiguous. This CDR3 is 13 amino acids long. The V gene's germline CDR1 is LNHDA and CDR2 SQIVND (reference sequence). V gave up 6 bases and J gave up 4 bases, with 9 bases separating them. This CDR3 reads CASRVVGTGELFF. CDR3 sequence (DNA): TGTGCCAGTAGAGTAGTCGGCACCGGGGAGCTGTTTTTT.

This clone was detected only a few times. The CDR3 spells CSARAYTEAFF. The CDR3 DNA follows: TGCAGTGCTAGGGCCTACACTGAAGCTTTCTTT. The rearrangement uses TRBV20-1 and TRBJ1-1, with unresolved D. The CDR3 runs 11 residues. Germline loops: CDR1 DFQATT, CDR2 SNEGSKA (reference sequence). V lost 3 bases and J 3 bases, leaving 5 bases between the germline ends.

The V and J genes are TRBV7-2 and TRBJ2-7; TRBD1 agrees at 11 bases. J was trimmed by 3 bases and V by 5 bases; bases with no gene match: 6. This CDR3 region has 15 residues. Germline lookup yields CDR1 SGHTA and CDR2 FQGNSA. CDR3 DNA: TGTGCCAGCAGCCCGGACAGGGGGCTTAGCTACGAGCAGTACTTC. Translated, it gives CASSPDRGLSYEQYF.